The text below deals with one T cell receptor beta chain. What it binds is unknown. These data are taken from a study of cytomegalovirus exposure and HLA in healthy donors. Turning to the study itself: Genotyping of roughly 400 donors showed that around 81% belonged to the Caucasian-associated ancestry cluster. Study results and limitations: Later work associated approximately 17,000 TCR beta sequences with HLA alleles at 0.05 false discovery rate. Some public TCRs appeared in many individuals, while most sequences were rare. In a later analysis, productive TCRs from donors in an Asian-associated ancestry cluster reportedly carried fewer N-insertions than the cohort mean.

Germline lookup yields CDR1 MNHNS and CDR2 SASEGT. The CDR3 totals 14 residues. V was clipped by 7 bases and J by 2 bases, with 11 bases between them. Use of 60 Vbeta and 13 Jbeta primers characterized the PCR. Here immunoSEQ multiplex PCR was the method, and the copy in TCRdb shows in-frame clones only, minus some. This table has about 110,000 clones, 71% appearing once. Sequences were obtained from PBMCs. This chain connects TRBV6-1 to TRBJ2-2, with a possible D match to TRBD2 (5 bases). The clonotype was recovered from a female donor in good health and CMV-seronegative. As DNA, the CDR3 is TGTGCCAGCAAACCGGGGTATAACACCGGGGAGCTGTTTTTT. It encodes CASKPGYNTGELFF.